A selection of T cell receptor beta chains follows, all from one sample in a study of blood T cells in healthy people across ages. TCRdb re-called the 5' RACE reads with MiXCR, one entry per CDR3 protein. Of around 1,000,000 distinct CDR3 sequences detected, roughly a quarter appear once; the ten largest clones hold 0.65% to 0.95%. These records were also assigned to another study, of T cells of mothers and their children.

Sequences were obtained from blood. Receptors were obtained from a girl aged 2 to 10 in good health. CDR3s include the opening cysteine and the closing phenylalanine or tryptophan. The D gene is left open where the match is weak. Size is omitted from some rows. Given values are once, few, many or a class for expanded clones.

>TRBV25-1|NA|few|TRBJ1-1
TGTGCCAGCAGTGCTACAGGGCGACCGACTGAAGATTTCTTT
CASSATGRPTEDFF
>TRBV6-2/TRBV6-3|TRBD1|NA|TRBJ2-6
TGTGCCAGCAGGACTAAGACAGGGGGTGTATCTGGGGCCAACGTCCTGACTTTC
CASRTKTGGVSGANVLTF
>TRBV20-1|NA|NA|TRBJ2-2
TGCAGTGCCCAGGGGTCGGGCCGGAAGAACACCGGGGAGCTGTTTTTT
CSAQGSGRKNTGELFF
>TRBV6-1|TRBD2|few|TRBJ2-6
TGTGCCAGCAGTGGGGGACTAGCGGGAGATACCGGGGCCAACGTCCTGACTTTC
CASSGGLAGDTGANVLTF
>TRBV7-2|NA|NA|TRBJ2-7
TGTGCCAGCAGAAGAGTCAGGGACTCCTACGAGCAGTACTTC
CASRRVRDSYEQYF
>TRBV4-3|NA|many|TRBJ2-5
TGCGCCAGCAGCCAAGATCTTCCGGAGACCCAGTACTTC
CASSQDLPETQYF
>TRBV11-2|NA|few|TRBJ2-5
TGTGCCAGCAGCTTAGAGATCATGGAGACCCAGTACTTC
CASSLEIMETQYF
>TRBV4-2|NA|NA|TRBJ1-1
TGTGCCAGCAGCCAAGACTCCTCCCGCCCCCCAGCTTTCTTT
CASSQDSSRPPAFF
>TRBV19|NA|few|TRBJ2-4
TGTGCCAGTAGTATGGAGGCAGGGGTTCGGTCTGACATTCAGTACTTC
CASSMEAGVRSDIQYF
>TRBV6-5|NA|NA|TRBJ2-1
TGTGCCAGCAGGGCGGGACAAAGCTCCTACAATGAGCAGTTCTTC
CASRAGQSSYNEQFF
>TRBV25-1|TRBD2|NA|TRBJ2-1
TGTGCCACTAGCGGGGGGGCCAACAATGAGCAGTTCTTC
CATSGGANNEQFF
>TRBV3-1|NA|few|TRBJ2-1
TGTGCCAGCAGCCAGTTAGACAATGAGCAGTTCTTC
CASSQLDNEQFF
>TRBV27|NA|few|TRBJ2-1
TGTGCCAGCAGTAAATTAGCGGTGAGCTCCTACAATGAGCAGTTCTTC
CASSKLAVSSYNEQFF
>TRBV7-9|TRBD2|few|TRBJ2-5
TGTGCCAGCAGCTTAGAGACTAGCGGGGAACCAGGGACCCAGTACTTC
CASSLETSGEPGTQYF
>TRBV6-5|NA|few|TRBJ1-6
TGTGCCAGCAGCCCCGACAGGATAGATTCACCCCTCCACTTT
CASSPDRIDSPLHF
>TRBV3-1|NA|NA|TRBJ2-7
TGTGCCAGCAGCCCAGAACCCCAGGACGAGCAGTACTTC
CASSPEPQDEQYF
>TRBV12-3/TRBV12-4|TRBD1|few|TRBJ2-4
TGTGCCAGCACCCAATCGTCCGGGACAGTAGACGTTCAGTACTTC
CASTQSSGTVDVQYF
>TRBV9|NA|NA|TRBJ1-6
TGTGCCAGCAGCGTAGCCGGGGGTGGGAATTCACCCCTCCACTTT
CASSVAGGGNSPLHF
>TRBV7-6|NA|few|TRBJ2-7
TGTGCCAGCAGCCCAGAAGCACAGGGGAGGGACGAGCAGTACTTC
CASSPEAQGRDEQYF
>TRBV18|TRBD2|NA|TRBJ2-1
TGTGCCAGCTCACCAGGCGGGAGTTCTAGTGAGCAGTTCTTC
CASSPGGSSSEQFF
>TRBV20-1|TRBD1|NA|TRBJ2-2
TGCAGTGCTAAGACCGGGACAGGGGGCGTCCCCGGGGAGCTGTTTTTT
CSAKTGTGGVPGELFF
>TRBV6-5|NA|few|TRBJ2-1
TGTGCCAGCAGTCAGAAACAGGGACGGGATGAGCAGTTCTTC
CASSQKQGRDEQFF